These 20 T cell receptor beta chains share one sample of origin, sequenced in a study of blood T cell repertoires in COVID-19. The table came from immunoSEQ multiplex PCR; TCRdb's copy has only in-frame clones and leaves some out. The repertoire has 100,000 to 150,000 clones, about 88% of them found once; the top ten carry about a sixth. Sequenced sample: peripheral blood. These receptor sequences come from a woman older than 75 with acute or convalescent COVID-19.

The chain joins TRBV19 to TRBJ2-5; 9 bases fit TRBD2. CDR1 and CDR2 from the germline V gene are LNHDA and SQIVND (reference sequence). CDR3 length: 15 residues. Trimming cost V 5 bases and J 2 bases; bases outside gene matches: 6. DNA of the CDR3: TGTGCCAGTAGTCCCCGGACTAGCGAGCAAGAGACCCAGTACTTC. Its protein is CASSPRTSEQETQYF.

The chain couples TRBV7-2 to TRBJ2-5, with TRBD1 as a possible D gene (6 bases). The germline V and J ends were trimmed by 0 bases and 3 bases, with 11 bases remaining between them. CDR1 is SGHTA and CDR2 is FQGNSA in the germline V gene. The CDR3 covers 15 residues. CDR3 nucleotides: TGTGCCAGCAGCTTAGCGGTGGGACAAAAAGAGACCCAGTACTTC. This translates into CASSLAVGQKETQYF.

V and J are TRBV6-5 and TRBJ1-2; D is ambiguous. This CDR3 contains 12 residues. Germline V gene sequence: CDR1 MNHEY, CDR2 SVGAGI. With 8 bases removed from V and 8 bases from J, the gap between germline ends came to 15 bases. The DNA of the CDR3 is TGTGCCAGCCTCGGGAGACCTGGGGGCTACACCTTC. Translated, it gives CASLGRPGGYTF.

This chain uses TRBV15 with TRBJ2-2; perhaps TRBD2 as D (5 bases). CDR1 is LNHNV and CDR2 is YYDKDF in the germline V gene (reference sequence). The CDR3 sequence is 15 residues long. The V end lost 7 bases, the J end lost 1 base, and 13 bases lay between the germline ends. CDR3 in amino acids: CATTAGLLNTGELFF. The CDR3 bases are TGTGCCACCACGGCGGGCCTGTTGAACACCGGGGAGCTGTTTTTT.

The chain joins TRBV6-2 or TRBV6-3 to TRBJ2-7; 8 positions agree with TRBD1. The V gene's germline CDR1 is MNHEY and CDR2 SVGEGT. Trimming at V came to 6 bases and at J to 3 bases, leaving 7 bases not matched to a gene. This CDR3 has 14 residues. CDR3 bases: TGTGCCAGCAGCCTACGGGACAGGAACTACGAGCAGTACTTC. Translating it yields CASSLRDRNYEQYF.

The rearrangement uses TRBV7-2 and TRBJ2-7; 11 nucleotides line up with TRBD1. CDR3 length: 16 residues. CDR1 is SGHTA and CDR2 is FQGNSA in the germline V gene. Trimming cost V 3 bases and J 2 bases; bases outside gene matches: 6. CDR3 amino acids: CASSFGTGGGTYEQYF. The CDR3 DNA follows: TGTGCCAGCAGCTTTGGGACAGGGGGGGGAACCTACGAGCAGTACTTC.

CDR3 nucleotides: TGTGCCAGCAGCTACAGGAGGGCAACTAATGAAAAACTGTTTTTT. Its protein product is CASSYRRATNEKLFF. This chain links TRBV7-2 with TRBJ1-4; possibly TRBD1 for D (5 bases). V lost 4 bases to trimming and J lost 0 bases, with 9 bases between them. The CDR3 has 15 amino acids. Germline loops: CDR1 SGHTA, CDR2 FQGNSA.

In nucleotides, the CDR3 is TGTGCCAGTAGTAGTAGCGGGGCGGCCAAAAACATTCAGTACTTC. Its protein product is CASSSSGAAKNIQYF. V gene TRBV19 combines with J gene TRBJ2-4, with 8 bases identical to TRBD2. This CDR3 has 15 amino acids. CDR1 is LNHDA and CDR2 is SQIVND in the germline V gene (reference sequence). J gave up 1 base and V 4 bases, and 3 bases lay outside the gene matches.

The chain couples TRBV7-9 to TRBJ1-2, with D hard to call. V was cut by 0 bases and J by 8 bases, with 10 bases left in between. The CDR3 extends over 13 amino acids. Germline CDR1 SEHNR, CDR2 FQNEAQ (reference sequence). CDR3 nucleotides: TGTGCCAGCAGCTTAGCCAGCCACGGGGGCTACACCTTC. Translating gives CASSLASHGGYTF.

This clone was detected only once. In DNA, the CDR3 is TGTGCCAGTAACTCCGGGACAGGGGACGCGGAGACCCAGTACTTC. Translating gives CASNSGTGDAETQYF. The genes are TRBV19 and TRBJ2-5, with 10 bases lining up with TRBD1. The CDR3 sequence is 15 residues long. With V trimmed by 7 bases and J by 5 bases, 10 bases remained unmatched. CDR1 is LNHDA and CDR2 is SQIVND in the germline V gene (reference sequence).

The chain employs TRBV5-4 and TRBJ1-3; a possible D gene is TRBD1 (6 bases). V was cut by 3 bases and J by 0 bases, with 19 bases left in between. This CDR3 region has 18 residues. CDR1 is SGHNT, CDR2 YYREEE, per germline (reference sequence). CDR3 sequence reads: CASSSGTPRGTSGNTIYF. In nucleotides, the CDR3 is TGTGCCAGCAGCTCCGGGACACCACGAGGGACCTCTGGAAACACCATATATTTT. Looking up the rest from reference TRBV5-4 and TRBJ1-3 gives the full variable domain: ETGVTQSPTHLIKTRGQQVTLRCSSQSGHNTVSWYQQALGQGPQFIFQYYREEENGRGNFPPRFSGLQFPNYSSELNVNALELDDSALYLCASSSGTPRGTSGNTIYFGEGSWLTVV.

J is TRBJ1-1 and V is TRBV6-5; 8 bases line up with TRBD1. The germline CDR1 and CDR2 sequences are MNHEY and SVGAGI. This CDR3 region has 14 residues. Trimming took 6 bases from V and 11 from J; bases not matched to a gene: 14. The CDR3 protein is CASSPRQGARIAFF. The CDR3, as DNA: TGTGCCAGCAGCCCCCGGCAGGGGGCGAGGATCGCTTTCTTT.

V gene TRBV25-1 combines with J gene TRBJ2-3; 8 bases are shared with TRBD2. Germline CDR1 is MGHDK and CDR2 is SYGVNS. V shed 4 bases and J 2 bases; nucleotides not matched to a gene: 14. The length of the CDR3 is 18 residues. The chain's CDR3 is CASSGLRTSSIVTDTQYF. CDR3 coding DNA: TGTGCCAGCAGTGGACTCCGGACTAGCAGTATTGTCACAGATACGCAGTATTTT.

The chain has TRBV4-1 and TRBJ2-3, with a tentative D call TRBD2 (6 bases). This CDR3 contains 16 residues. From germline, CDR1 is MGHRA and CDR2 YSYEKL. The V end was cut by 5 bases, the J end by 1 base, with 16 bases between. The CDR3 DNA is TGCGCCAGCAGCTCCCGGGAGACAGTAGGCACAGATACGCAGTATTTT. Its protein product is CASSSRETVGTDTQYF.

This chain joins TRBV24-1 and TRBJ2-1; 16 nucleotides align to TRBD2. This CDR3 is built from 19 residues. Germline lookup yields CDR1 KGHDR and CDR2 SFDVKD. Trimming cost V 3 bases and J 5 bases; bases outside gene matches: 9. The CDR3 spells CATSDPGTSGRAWDNEQFF. The CDR3 nucleotides read TGTGCCACCAGTGATCCCGGGACTAGCGGGAGGGCCTGGGACAATGAGCAGTTCTTC.

The rearrangement joins TRBV19 to TRBJ1-2; TRBD1 agrees at 10 bases. Germline trimming cut 5 bases from V and 3 bases from J; bases unmatched to any gene: 6. This CDR3 region has 15 residues. Germline loops: CDR1 LNHDA, CDR2 SQIVND (reference sequence). The CDR3 reads CASSPRQGADYGYTF. CDR3 bases: TGTGCCAGTAGTCCAAGACAGGGGGCAGACTATGGCTACACCTTC.

This clone was recorded many times. At the DNA level, this CDR3 is encoded by other sequences in the same sample as well. The gene calls are TRBV19 and TRBJ2-1, with 7 bases matching TRBD2. Germline trimming cut 0 bases from V and 7 bases from J; bases unmatched to any gene: 18. CDR1 is LNHDA and CDR2 is SQIVND in the germline V gene (reference sequence). The CDR3 has 19 amino acids. The CDR3 nucleotides read TGTGCCAGTAGTATAGAGGGGGATAGCTGGGGGAGGGAGTCGAATGAGCAGTTCTTC. Protein sequence: CASSIEGDSWGRESNEQFF.

In this sample, this clone turned up a few times. The V gene is TRBV5-1, the J gene TRBJ1-4; TRBD1 might be the D (6 bases). Between the trimmed V and J ends, which lost 4 bases and 8 bases, there was a span of 18 bases. The germline V gene encodes CDR1 SGHRS and CDR2 YFSETQ. The CDR3 length is 15 residues. CDR3 in amino acids: CASSPGHPIEEKLFF. CDR3 bases: TGCGCCAGCAGCCCGGGACACCCCATCGAGGAAAAACTGTTTTTT.

This chain links TRBV2 with TRBJ1-6; possible D gene TRBD1, 6 bases. This CDR3 has 14 residues. Germline-derived CDR1 and CDR2 are SNHLY and FYNNEI. V was shortened by 6 bases and J by 7 bases, with 13 bases between the two germline ends. CDR3 protein: CASSEQGFNSPLHF. DNA for the CDR3: TGTGCCAGCAGCGAACAGGGATTCAATTCACCCCTCCACTTT.

This chain links TRBV5-1 with TRBJ1-2; TRBD1 agrees at 9 bases. CDR3 length equals 14 residues. J lost 8 bases, V lost 1 base, and 6 bases had no gene match. Germline assignment: CDR1 SGHRS and CDR2 YFSETQ. The CDR3 loop reads CASSLMGQGDGYTF. The CDR3 DNA sequence: TGCGCCAGCAGCTTGATGGGACAGGGAGACGGCTACACCTTC. The complete variable domain, with remaining parts taken from reference TRBV5-1 and TRBJ1-2, reads KAGVTQTPRYLIKTRGQQVTLSCSPISGHRSVSWYQQTPGQGLQFLFEYFSETQRNKGNFPGRFSGRQFSNSRSEMNVSTLELGDSALYLCASSLMGQGDGYTFGSGTRLTVV.